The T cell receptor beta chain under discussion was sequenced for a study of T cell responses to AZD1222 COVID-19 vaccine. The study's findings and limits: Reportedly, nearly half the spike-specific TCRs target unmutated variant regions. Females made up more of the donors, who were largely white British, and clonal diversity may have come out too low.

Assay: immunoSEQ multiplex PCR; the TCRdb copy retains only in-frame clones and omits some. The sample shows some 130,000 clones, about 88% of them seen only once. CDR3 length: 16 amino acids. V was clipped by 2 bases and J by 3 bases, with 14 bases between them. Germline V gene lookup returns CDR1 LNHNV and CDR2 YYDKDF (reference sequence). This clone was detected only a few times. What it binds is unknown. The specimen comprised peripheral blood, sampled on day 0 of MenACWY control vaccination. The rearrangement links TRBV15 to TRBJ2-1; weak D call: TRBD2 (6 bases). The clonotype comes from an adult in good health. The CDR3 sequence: CATSRLGDGSYNEQFF. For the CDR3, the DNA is TGTGCCACCAGCAGACTCGGTGACGGGAGCTACAATGAGCAGTTCTTC.